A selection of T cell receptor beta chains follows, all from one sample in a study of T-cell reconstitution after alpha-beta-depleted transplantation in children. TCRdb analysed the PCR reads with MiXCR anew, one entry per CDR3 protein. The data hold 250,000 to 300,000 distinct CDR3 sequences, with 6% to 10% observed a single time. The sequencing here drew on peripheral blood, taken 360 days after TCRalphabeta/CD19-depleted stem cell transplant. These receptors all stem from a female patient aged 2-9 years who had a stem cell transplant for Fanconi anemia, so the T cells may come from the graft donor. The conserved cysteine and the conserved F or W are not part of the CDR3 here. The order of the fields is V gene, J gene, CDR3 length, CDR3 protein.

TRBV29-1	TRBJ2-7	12	SAASGSSYYEQY
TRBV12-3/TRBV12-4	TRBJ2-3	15	ASSFYPSGGEADTQY
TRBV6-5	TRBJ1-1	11	AIARGMNTEAF
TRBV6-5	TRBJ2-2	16	ASSSPGLAGSNTGELF
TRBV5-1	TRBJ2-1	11	ASSRLGDNEQF
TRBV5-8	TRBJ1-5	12	ASRGDYSNQPQH
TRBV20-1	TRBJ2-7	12	SARVVGGGLGQY
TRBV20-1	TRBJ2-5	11	SAISRTKETQY
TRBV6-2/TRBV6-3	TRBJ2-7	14	ASSYSATVLTYEQY
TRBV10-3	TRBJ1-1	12	AISVYREPTEAF
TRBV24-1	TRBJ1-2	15	ATSDSRPTGKYYGYT
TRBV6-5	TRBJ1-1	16	ASSSLGGLGTKNTEAF
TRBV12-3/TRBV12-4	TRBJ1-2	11	ASSVDRLYGYT
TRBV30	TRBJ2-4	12	AWRVQGGDDIQY
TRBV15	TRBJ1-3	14	ATSRDHGVPKSTIY
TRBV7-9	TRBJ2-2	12	ASSFKGTTGELF
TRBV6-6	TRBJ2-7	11	ASRDRGEYEQY
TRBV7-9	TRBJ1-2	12	ASSLEGRAYGYT
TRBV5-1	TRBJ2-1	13	ASSSTRLLGNEQF
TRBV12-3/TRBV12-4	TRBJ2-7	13	ASSPPGTGSYEQY
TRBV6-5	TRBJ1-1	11	ASSYSSDFSAF
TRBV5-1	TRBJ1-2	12	ASSLANREYGYT
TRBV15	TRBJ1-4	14	ATSRFKARADEKLF
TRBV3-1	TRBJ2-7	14	ASSQAERGASYEQY
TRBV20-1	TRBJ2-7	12	SASFIGGRREQY
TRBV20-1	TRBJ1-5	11	SGGYGSNQPQH
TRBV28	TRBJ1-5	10	ASSQRNQPQH
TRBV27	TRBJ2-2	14	ASSPWTGEDTGELF
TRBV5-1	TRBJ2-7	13	ASSFIERATYEQY
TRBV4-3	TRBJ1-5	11	ASSQEAPGPQH
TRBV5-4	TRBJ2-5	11	ASSLVGRETQY
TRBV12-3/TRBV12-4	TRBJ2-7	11	ASSFTKNYEQY
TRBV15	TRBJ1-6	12	ATLLTGEISPLH
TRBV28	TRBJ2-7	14	ASSSPTVYNSYEQY
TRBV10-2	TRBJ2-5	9	ATSEGETQY
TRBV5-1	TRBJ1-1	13	ASSLEEGGYTEAF
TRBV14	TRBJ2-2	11	ASSQEWGGELF
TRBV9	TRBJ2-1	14	ASSSTGSRRYNEQF
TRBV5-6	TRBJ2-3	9	ASSLLGTQY
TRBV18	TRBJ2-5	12	ASSPPSSLETQY
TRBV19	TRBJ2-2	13	ASSTGSRYTGELF
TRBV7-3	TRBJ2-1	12	ASSPGLAGGLLF
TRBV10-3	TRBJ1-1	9	AISGNTEAF